The T cell receptor (beta chain) under discussion was sequenced for a study of T cell responses to AZD1222 COVID-19 vaccine. Study results and caveats: Close to half of spike-specific TCRs reportedly recognize unmutated variant regions.

The CDR3 is 15 residues long. V was clipped by 4 bases and J by 7 bases; unmatched bases: 9. Germline V gene lookup returns CDR1 SNHLY and CDR2 FYNNEI. On this clone: Its antigen is not known.

Data came from immunoSEQ multiplex PCR; TCRdb stores just in-frame clones and leaves some out. Of roughly 100,000 clones in the sample, around 90% were seen once. The source material was peripheral blood, sampled on day 0 of AZD1222 vaccination. The gene calls are TRBV2 and TRBJ2-1; 8 nucleotides match TRBD2. The TCR sequence derives from an adult in good health. The CDR3 nucleotides read TGTGCCAGCAGTGGTCGAAGCGGGAGAGGGAATGAGCAGTTCTTC. It codes for CASSGRSGRGNEQFF.